This T cell receptor (beta chain) was retrieved from a study of shared clonotypes between healthy human individuals. For the study at large: Per donor, three plates held CD4 naive cells, three held CD4 memory, two held CD8 naive and one held CD8 memory.

CDR3 length: 13 residues. CDR1 is PRHDT, CDR2 FYEKMQ, per germline (reference sequence). V lost 2 bases to trimming and J lost 3 bases, with 8 bases between them. Profiled with immunoSEQ multiplex PCR; TCRdb holds only in-frame clones, not every one. The profile shows under 750,000 clones, 72% of them singletons. Sequencing input: memory CD4+ T cells sorted from blood. Indicated subset: CD45RA-negative fraction. The rearrangement joins TRBV13 to TRBJ2-7; a weak D match, TRBD2 (6 bases). This sequence was found in a woman aged 25-40 years in good health. The CDR3 bases are TGTGCCAGCAGCTTAACCGGGAGCTACGAGCAGTACTTC. Translated, it gives CASSLTGSYEQYF. The full variable domain, in which reference TRBV13 and TRBJ2-7 provide the parts outside the CDR3, is AAGVIQSPRHLIKEKRETATLKCYPIPRHDTVYWYQQGPGQDPQFLISFYEKMQSDKGSIPDRFSAQQFSDYHSELNMSSLELGDSALYFCASSLTGSYEQYFGPGTRLTVT.